These 25 T cell receptor beta chains were all obtained from the same sample, sequenced in a study of control samples from healthy donors and cancer patients. Some clones are missing from TCRdb's copy, which holds only in-frame ones; the method was immunoSEQ multiplex PCR. The sample lists around 30,000 clones; about 94% were seen once. Sequenced: PBMCs. The receptors shown here come from a man aged 40-49 years with colorectal cancer.

This clone was seen once. The chain has TRBV5-1 and TRBJ2-7; the match to TRBD2 covers 8 bases. The CDR3 has 16 residues. The germline gives CDR1 SGHRS, CDR2 YFSETQ. V was clipped by 3 bases and J by 7 bases; unmatched bases: 15. CDR3 nucleotides: TGCGCCAGCAGCTCGGTCCTATCGGGGGGGCTTGCGGAGCAGTACTTC. It is translated as CASSSVLSGGLAEQYF. Variable domain in full (rest from reference TRBV5-1 and TRBJ2-7): KAGVTQTPRYLIKTRGQQVTLSCSPISGHRSVSWYQQTPGQGLQFLFEYFSETQRNKGNFPGRFSGRQFSNSRSEMNVSTLELGDSALYLCASSSVLSGGLAEQYFGPGTRLTVT.

The chain is built from TRBV5-1 and TRBJ1-2; D remains ambiguous. V was cut by 5 bases and J by 5 bases, with 22 bases left in between. Germline V gives CDR1 SGHRS, CDR2 YFSETQ. The CDR3 length is 16 residues. The DNA for the CDR3 is TGCGCCAGCAGGCCCGGTTTGACTAACCTTCGGTATGGCTACACCTTC. Translating it yields CASRPGLTNLRYGYTF.

The chain couples TRBV25-1 to TRBJ2-4; 10 bases agree with TRBD1. CDR1 and CDR2 from the germline V gene are MGHDK and SYGVNS. The CDR3 runs to 15 residues. V gave up 5 bases and J gave up 3 bases; unmatched junction bases: 4. In DNA form, the CDR3 reads TGTGCCAGCAGTCCCGGGACAGGGGTCAAAAACATTCAGTACTTC. Residues: CASSPGTGVKNIQYF.

This clone was picked up one time. This chain joins TRBV13 and TRBJ2-2; a possible D gene is TRBD2 (8 bases). V was clipped by 5 bases and J by 6 bases, with 16 bases between them. Germline V lookup: CDR1 PRHDT, CDR2 FYEKMQ (reference sequence). CDR3 length: 15 amino acids. The CDR3 region has the DNA TGTGCCAGCAGCCCCCCGGGAGGGGGCGCCGGGGAGCTGTTTTTT. Translation: CASSPPGGGAGELFF.

This sequence joins TRBV5-1 and TRBJ1-6; 8 nucleotides align to TRBD1. V was pared by 1 base and J by 0 bases, with 6 bases of the junction left unmatched. CDR1 and CDR2 (germline): SGHRS, YFSETQ. The CDR3 totals 18 residues. The CDR3 sequence: CASSLSDTGGSYNSPLHF. The CDR3 DNA is TGCGCCAGCAGCTTGTCTGACACAGGGGGCTCCTATAATTCACCCCTCCACTTT.

V and J are TRBV6-2 or TRBV6-3 and TRBJ2-7, with a possible D match to TRBD1 (5 bases). Germline V gene lookup returns CDR1 MNHEY and CDR2 SVGEGT. The CDR3 length is 13 residues. The V and J ends lost 2 bases and 3 bases respectively, with 8 bases between them. The CDR3 is CASSYKQDYEQYF. In DNA, the CDR3 is TGTGCCAGCAGTTACAAACAGGACTACGAGCAGTACTTC.

This rearrangement joins TRBV29-1 to TRBJ1-2; the match to TRBD1 covers 7 bases. The CDR3 runs 13 residues. Germline values: CDR1 SQVTM, CDR2 ANQGSEA. V gave up 5 bases and J gave up 10 bases; unmatched junction bases: 13. The CDR3 region is CSVFPDRERDYTF. CDR3 in DNA: TGCAGCGTTTTTCCTGACAGGGAGCGGGACTACACCTTC. Based on the CDR3 plus reference TRBV29-1 and TRBJ1-2, the full variable domain is SAVISQKPSRDICQRGTSLTIQCQVDSQVTMMFWYRQQPGQSLTLIATANQGSEATYESGFVIDKFPISRPNLTFSTLTVSNMSPEDSSIYLCSVFPDRERDYTFGSGTRLTVV.

This chain links TRBV21-1 with TRBJ1-3; TRBD1 was called by the table and not checked on the DNA. TRBV21-1 is an annotated pseudogene. This CDR3 has 14 amino acids. The CDR3 nucleotides are TGTGCCACCGGACAGGGCAGCTCTGGAAACACCATATATTTT. Protein: CATGQGSSGNTIYF.

This sequence joins TRBV5-8 and TRBJ1-1; 7 bases map to TRBD1. CDR1 is SGHTS and CDR2 is YDEGEE in the germline V gene. This CDR3 has 14 residues. Trimming removed 0 bases from V and 5 bases from J; junction bases left unmatched: 4. The CDR3 loop is CASSLGGGRTEAFF. Here the CDR3 DNA reads TGTGCCAGCAGCTTGGGAGGGGGCCGGACTGAAGCTTTCTTT.

The V gene is TRBV19, the J gene TRBJ2-2; TRBD1 or TRBD2 may be the D gene (5 bases each). V lost 2 bases and J lost 4, with 11 bases in between. The germline gives CDR1 LNHDA, CDR2 SQIVND (reference sequence). CDR3 size: 15 residues. CDR3 nucleotides: TGTGCCAGTAGTATACTTCAGAGGGGCACCGGGGAGCTGTTTTTT. As protein: CASSILQRGTGELFF.

This clone was found once. This chain joins TRBV6-5 and TRBJ2-3, with a tentative D call TRBD2 (5 bases). Germline V gene data show CDR1 as MNHEY and CDR2 as SVGAGI. V lost 6 bases and J lost 2, with 12 bases in between. This CDR3 comprises 14 residues. The CDR3 reads CASRSEGNTDTQYF. The CDR3 nucleotides are TGTGCCAGCAGGTCAGAGGGTAACACAGATACGCAGTATTTT.

This chain joins TRBV29-1 and TRBJ1-2; 8 nucleotides agree with TRBD1. V shed 0 bases, J shed 2 bases, and the junction held 14 bases outside the gene matches. The germline CDR1 and CDR2 sequences are SQVTM and ANQGSEA. This CDR3 is 18 amino acids long. CDR3 coding DNA: TGCAGCGTTGAAGATCGCGGGGCAGGGGGCGCGAGAAACTATGGCTACACCTTC. Translating gives CSVEDRGAGGARNYGYTF.

As concerns this clone: The junction shows a germline mismatch at one end, possibly a read error. The V and J genes are TRBV7-2 and TRBJ2-7; D remains unclear. The germline V gene encodes CDR1 SGHTA and CDR2 FQGNSA. CDR3 size: 11 residues. This CDR3 is CASSIAYEQYF. CDR3 nucleotide sequence: TGTGCCAGCAGCATAGCCTACGAGCAGTACTTC.

The CDR3 sequence: CASSWTGGQPQHF. CDR3 nucleotides: TGTGCCAGCAGCTGGACGGGGGGTCAGCCCCAGCATTTT. The rearrangement uses TRBV7-3 and TRBJ1-5; TRBD1 might be the D (5 bases). Per the germline V gene, CDR1 is SGHTA and CDR2 is FQGTGA. The CDR3 has 13 amino acids. V was shortened by 4 bases and J by 6 bases, with 10 bases between the two germline ends. The full variable domain, completed using reference TRBV7-3 and TRBJ1-5, is GAGVSQTPSNKVTEKGKYVELRCDPISGHTALYWYRQSLGQGPEFLIYFQGTGAADDSGLPNDRFFAVRPEGSVSTLKIQRTERGDSAVYLCASSWTGGQPQHFGDGTRLSIL.

The CDR3 DNA reads as TGTGCCAGCAGCCTGAAAGGCGGGTACTACGAGCAGTACTTC. This encodes CASSLKGGYYEQYF. V gene TRBV2 combines with J gene TRBJ2-7, with D possibly TRBD2 on 5 matching bases. V was shortened by 6 bases and J by 3 bases, with 15 bases between the two germline ends. Germline CDR1 is SNHLY and CDR2 is FYNNEI. This CDR3 is built from 14 residues.

V and J are TRBV9 and TRBJ1-4; D gene uncertain. Trimming left V 10 bases short and J 7 bases short, with 14 bases between. The CDR3 loop spans 12 amino acids. Germline CDR1 reads SGDLS; CDR2 reads YYNGEE. For the CDR3, the DNA is TGTGCCCCTCCGGAGCGGCTTGAAAAACTGTTTTTT. Its protein product is CAPPERLEKLFF.

The chain recombines TRBV6-5 with TRBJ2-5; D is possibly TRBD1 or TRBD2 (5 bases each). There are 14 residues in the CDR3. Between the trimmed V and J ends, which lost 7 bases and 6 bases, there was a span of 18 bases. Germline-derived CDR1 and CDR2 are MNHEY and SVGAGI. CDR3 nucleotides: TGTGCCAGCACCTCACCGGGGCCCAGACAGACCCAGTACTTC. Amino acids: CASTSPGPRQTQYF.

V usage is TRBV21-1 and J usage is TRBJ2-2; TRBD1, as called in the table, went unchecked against the DNA. TRBV21-1 has pseudogene status. CDR3 size: 14 residues. CDR3 bases: TGTGCCAACATAGGGGTAACGGACACCGGGGAGCTGTTTTTT. Amino acids: CANIGVTDTGELFF.

Only a few counts were recorded for this clone. This chain uses TRBV9 with TRBJ2-7; the D is unclear. The germline V gene has CDR1 SGDLS and CDR2 YYNGEE. Deletions cut 0 bases from V and 0 bases from J, with 10 bases between. CDR3 length: 15 residues. CDR3 loop: CASSVADSSSYEQYF. The CDR3 DNA reads TGTGCCAGCAGCGTAGCAGACTCTAGCTCCTACGAGCAGTACTTC. Supplemented by reference TRBV9 and TRBJ2-7, the full variable domain reads DSGVTQTPKHLITATGQRVTLRCSPRSGDLSVYWYQQSLDQGLQFLIQYYNGEERAKGNILERFSAQQFPDLHSELNLSSLELGDSALYFCASSVADSSSYEQYFGPGTRLTVT.

This sequence joins TRBV27 and TRBJ1-5; D remains unclear. The V and J ends lost 2 bases and 4 bases respectively, with 9 bases between them. The CDR3 has 14 amino acids. CDR1 is MNHEY, CDR2 SMNVEV, per germline (reference sequence). CDR3 coding DNA: TGTGCCAGCAGTTTAGTCATAGGAAATCAGCCCCAGCATTTT. It is translated as CASSLVIGNQPQHF.

The J gene is TRBJ1-1, the V gene TRBV27; possible D gene TRBD1, 6 bases. This CDR3 comprises 13 residues. The germline CDR1 and CDR2 sequences are MNHEY and SMNVEV (reference sequence). With 6 bases removed from V and 3 bases from J, the gap between germline ends came to 11 bases. CDR3 loop: CASSKNRDTEAFF. CDR3 in DNA: TGTGCCAGCAGCAAAAACAGGGACACTGAAGCTTTCTTT.

This sequence joins TRBV5-1 and TRBJ2-7; perhaps D is TRBD1 or TRBD2 (6 bases each). V dropped 4 bases and J dropped 9 bases, with 20 bases sitting between them. This CDR3 is 14 amino acids long. Germline loops: CDR1 SGHRS, CDR2 YFSETQ. The DNA of the CDR3 is TGCGCCAGCAGCCCCTACGGACAGACCGGGGGGCAGTACTTC. Translation gives CASSPYGQTGGQYF.

The chain couples TRBV9 to TRBJ1-1; 7 positions agree with TRBD1. This CDR3 is 15 amino acids long. Per the germline V gene, CDR1 is SGDLS and CDR2 is YYNGEE. The trim removed 1 base at V and 4 bases at J, leaving 7 bases unmatched. The CDR3 region has the DNA TGTGCCAGCAGCGTAATAGGGCAGGGGGTCACTGAAGCTTTCTTT. Its translation is CASSVIGQGVTEAFF.

This chain connects TRBV27 to TRBJ1-5; TRBD1 matches 10 bases. Germline V gene data show CDR1 as MNHEY and CDR2 as SMNVEV (reference sequence). The CDR3 contains 16 residues. Germline trimming cut 4 bases from V and 3 bases from J; bases unmatched to any gene: 6. DNA of the CDR3: TGTGCCAGCAGTTCCTCGACAGGGGGCATCAATCAGCCCCAGCATTTT. This gives the protein CASSSSTGGINQPQHF.

This chain uses TRBV19 with TRBJ2-7, with a tentative D call TRBD1 (6 bases). The CDR3 has 17 residues. V gave up 5 bases and J gave up 7 bases, with 27 bases separating them. The germline V gene encodes CDR1 LNHDA and CDR2 SQIVND (reference sequence). The CDR3 nucleotides read TGTGCCAGTAGTGCGATTCCAGGGGACGGGCTTGCGAGAGAGCAGTACTTC. It translates to CASSAIPGDGLAREQYF.